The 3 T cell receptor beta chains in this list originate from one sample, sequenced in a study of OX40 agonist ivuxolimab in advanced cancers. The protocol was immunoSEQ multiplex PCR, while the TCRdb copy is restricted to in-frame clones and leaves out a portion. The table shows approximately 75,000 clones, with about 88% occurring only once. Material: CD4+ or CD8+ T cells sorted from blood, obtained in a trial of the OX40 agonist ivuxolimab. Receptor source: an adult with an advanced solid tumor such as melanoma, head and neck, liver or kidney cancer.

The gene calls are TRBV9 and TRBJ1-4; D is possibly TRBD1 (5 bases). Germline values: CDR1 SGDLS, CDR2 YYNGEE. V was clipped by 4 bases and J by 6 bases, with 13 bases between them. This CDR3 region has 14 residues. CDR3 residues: CASSPRGIDEKLFF. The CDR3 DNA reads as TGTGCCAGCAGCCCGAGGGGCATAGATGAAAAACTGTTTTTT.

The CDR3 region is CASRTGTYEQYF. The DNA of the CDR3 is TGTGCCAGCCGCACAGGGACCTACGAGCAGTACTTC. This chain joins TRBV6-1 and TRBJ2-7, with a tentative D call TRBD1 (6 bases). The V gene lost 8 bases and the J gene lost 2 bases, with 10 bases spanning the gap. The CDR3 is made up of 12 amino acids. Germline CDR1 and CDR2: MNHNS and SASEGT.

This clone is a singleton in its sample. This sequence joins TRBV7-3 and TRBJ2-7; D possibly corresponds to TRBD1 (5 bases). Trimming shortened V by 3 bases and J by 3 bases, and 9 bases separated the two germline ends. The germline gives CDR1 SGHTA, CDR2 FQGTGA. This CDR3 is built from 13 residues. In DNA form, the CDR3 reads TGTGCCAGCAGCTTCGGACAAAACTACGAGCAGTACTTC. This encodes CASSFGQNYEQYF. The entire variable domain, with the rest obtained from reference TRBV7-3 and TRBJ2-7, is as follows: GAGVSQTPSNKVTEKGKYVELRCDPISGHTALYWYRQSLGQGPEFLIYFQGTGAADDSGLPNDRFFAVRPEGSVSTLKIQRTERGDSAVYLCASSFGQNYEQYFGPGTRLTVT.